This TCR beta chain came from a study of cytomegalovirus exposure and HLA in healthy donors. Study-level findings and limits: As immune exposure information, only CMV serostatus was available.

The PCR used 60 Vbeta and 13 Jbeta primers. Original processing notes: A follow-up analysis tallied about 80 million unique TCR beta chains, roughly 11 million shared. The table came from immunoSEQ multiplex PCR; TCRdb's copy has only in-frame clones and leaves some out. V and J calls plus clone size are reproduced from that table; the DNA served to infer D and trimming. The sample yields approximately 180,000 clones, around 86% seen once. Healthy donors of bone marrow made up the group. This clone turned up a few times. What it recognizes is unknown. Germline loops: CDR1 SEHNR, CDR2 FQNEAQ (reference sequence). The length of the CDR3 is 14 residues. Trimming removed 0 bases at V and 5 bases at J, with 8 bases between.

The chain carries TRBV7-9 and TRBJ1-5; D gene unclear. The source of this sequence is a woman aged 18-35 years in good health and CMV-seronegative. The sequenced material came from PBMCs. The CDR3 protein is CASSLAQRDQPQHF. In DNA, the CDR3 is TGTGCCAGCAGCTTAGCGCAACGGGATCAGCCCCAGCATTTT.